The T cell receptor beta chain described here comes from a study of tumor-infiltrating lymphocytes in glioblastoma multiforme. Study conclusions and caveats: RNA-based TCR sequencing may distort clone frequencies, since cells carry unequal TCR transcript numbers. Only one glioblastoma patient had TCR and mutation analysis.

This clonotype was counted a few times. Its antigen is undetermined. TCR beta libraries were built from RNA through three nested multiplex PCR rounds using modified ARM-PCR. One entry per CDR3 protein results from TCRdb running MiXCR on the multiplex PCR reads. This table holds 9,300 or so distinct CDR3 sequences, about 79% found once. V lost 4 bases, J lost 3 bases, and 4 bases stayed unmatched. Looked up from germline, CDR1 is SGHAT and CDR2 is FQDESV (reference sequence). There are 14 residues in the CDR3. The clonotype originates from a male donor with glioblastoma. The chain employs TRBV11-1 and TRBJ2-5, with TRBD1 matching over 8 bases. The specimen sequenced was brain tumor tissue. The CDR3 DNA is TGTGCCAGCAGCTACGACAGGGGAGAAGAGACCCAGTACTTC. This encodes CASSYDRGEETQYF.